These T cell receptor beta chains were read from a single sample in a study of metastatic and nonmetastatic thyroid tumors. Via MiXCR, TCRdb re-called the PCR reads. The sample lists around 30,000 clones, 20% to 25% seen once, with about 2.4% in the top ten. Material for sequencing was blood. These receptors were collected from a female donor with papillary thyroid cancer or a benign thyroid nodule (not recorded which). Some clones in this sample may be carry-over from other donors' samples. Both conserved end residues are part of each CDR3. The D gene is left open where the match is weak. The size field is filled for only some rows; it gives once, few, many or a size class.

j_call: TRBJ2-5
d_call: -
clone_size: many
v_call: TRBV9
cdr3_nt: TGTGCCAGCAGCGTGGGGGGGCACAAAGAGACCCAGTACTTC
cdr3_aa: CASSVGGHKETQYF

j_call: TRBJ2-1
d_call: TRBD2
clone_size: -
v_call: TRBV6-1
cdr3_nt: TGTGCCAGCAGTTCAGATGTACTAGCGAATGATCAGTTCTTC
cdr3_aa: CASSSDVLANDQFF

j_call: TRBJ2-1
d_call: -
clone_size: many
v_call: TRBV6-1
cdr3_nt: TGTGCCATCGGGGGACACAATGAGCAGTTCTTC
cdr3_aa: CAIGGHNEQFF

j_call: TRBJ2-4
d_call: -
clone_size: many
v_call: TRBV6-2/TRBV6-3
cdr3_nt: TGTGCCAGCACCTCTGGGAACCTAAACATTCAGTACTTC
cdr3_aa: CASTSGNLNIQYF

j_call: TRBJ2-6
d_call: -
clone_size: many
v_call: TRBV2
cdr3_nt: TGTGCCAGCAGCCCACCGTGGGCCTCTGGGGCCAACGTCCTGACTTTC
cdr3_aa: CASSPPWASGANVLTF

j_call: TRBJ2-3
d_call: -
clone_size: many
v_call: TRBV6-1
cdr3_nt: TGTGCCAGCAGTAGGGGCGGGGCCCCGGATACGCAGTATTTT
cdr3_aa: CASSRGGAPDTQYF

j_call: TRBJ2-7
d_call: TRBD2
clone_size: many
v_call: TRBV10-2
cdr3_nt: TGCGCCAGCAGCCCGACTAGCGGGTCGTCCTACGAGCAGTACTTC
cdr3_aa: CASSPTSGSSYEQYF

j_call: TRBJ2-1
d_call: TRBD2
clone_size: many
v_call: TRBV20-1
cdr3_nt: TGCAGTGCTAGAGAAGGCGGGAGGGCCCGGGTTGAGCAGTTCTTC
cdr3_aa: CSAREGGRARVEQFF

j_call: TRBJ2-7
d_call: -
clone_size: many
v_call: TRBV4-2
cdr3_nt: TGTGCCAGCAGCCTGAACCAGATAAACCAGTACGAGCAGTACTTC
cdr3_aa: CASSLNQINQYEQYF

j_call: TRBJ2-1
d_call: -
clone_size: many
v_call: TRBV2
cdr3_nt: TGTGCCAGCAGTGAACAGGTACAGGGCCCGGGCAATGAGCAGTTCTTC
cdr3_aa: CASSEQVQGPGNEQFF

j_call: TRBJ2-1
d_call: TRBD1
clone_size: many
v_call: TRBV4-1
cdr3_nt: TGCGCCAGCAGCCAAGGGGACAGGGTAAATGAGCAGTTCTTC
cdr3_aa: CASSQGDRVNEQFF

j_call: TRBJ1-2
d_call: -
clone_size: medium-sized
v_call: TRBV5-1
cdr3_nt: TGCGCCAGCAGCTTGGCCCGGGGGTGGTATGGCTACACCTTC
cdr3_aa: CASSLARGWYGYTF

j_call: TRBJ2-1
d_call: -
clone_size: medium-sized
v_call: TRBV6-2/TRBV6-3
cdr3_nt: TGTGCCAGCAGTAACTTCTCAATAGTTATGTCCTACAATGAGCAGTTCTTC
cdr3_aa: CASSNFSIVMSYNEQFF

j_call: TRBJ2-7
d_call: -
clone_size: -
v_call: TRBV6-1
cdr3_nt: TGTGCCAGCAGTGGACAAAACTCCTACGAGCAGTACTTC
cdr3_aa: CASSGQNSYEQYF

j_call: TRBJ1-1
d_call: TRBD1
clone_size: many
v_call: TRBV19
cdr3_nt: TGTGCCAGTAGGAGTGAGGGGGCTGTCACTGAAGCTTTCTTT
cdr3_aa: CASRSEGAVTEAFF

j_call: TRBJ2-7
d_call: -
clone_size: medium-sized
v_call: TRBV5-1
cdr3_nt: TGCGCCAGCAGCTTGGTACCCCAGGCCTACGAGCAGTACTTC
cdr3_aa: CASSLVPQAYEQYF

j_call: TRBJ1-1
d_call: -
clone_size: many
v_call: TRBV5-1
cdr3_nt: TGCGCCAGCAGCTTGTACCCCAGGACTGAAGCTTTCTTT
cdr3_aa: CASSLYPRTEAFF

j_call: TRBJ2-2
d_call: -
clone_size: many
v_call: TRBV12-3/TRBV12-4
cdr3_nt: TGTGCCAGCAGTTTAACCAGGAACACCGGGGAGCTGTTTTTT
cdr3_aa: CASSLTRNTGELFF

j_call: TRBJ2-5
d_call: -
clone_size: many
v_call: TRBV19
cdr3_nt: TGTGCCTCGTCCCCTGGAAGGGCCGGGACCCAGTACTTC
cdr3_aa: CASSPGRAGTQYF

j_call: TRBJ1-2
d_call: -
clone_size: -
v_call: TRBV7-2
cdr3_nt: TGTGCCAGCAGCCCCGATTGGGTTACATGGTATGGCTACACCTTC
cdr3_aa: CASSPDWVTWYGYTF

j_call: TRBJ1-1
d_call: -
clone_size: many
v_call: TRBV7-9
cdr3_nt: TGTGCCAGCAGCTCGGGGGAAGAAGCTTTCTTT
cdr3_aa: CASSSGEEAFF

j_call: TRBJ2-1
d_call: TRBD2
clone_size: medium-sized
v_call: TRBV20-1
cdr3_nt: TGCAGTGCTAGATCCGGACTAGCGGGACCCTACAATGAGCAGTTCTTC
cdr3_aa: CSARSGLAGPYNEQFF

j_call: TRBJ2-2
d_call: -
clone_size: many
v_call: TRBV12-3/TRBV12-4
cdr3_nt: TGTGCCAGCAGTTTATCGGCAGGCACCGGGGAGCTGTTTTTT
cdr3_aa: CASSLSAGTGELFF

j_call: TRBJ1-1
d_call: -
clone_size: -
v_call: TRBV7-2
cdr3_nt: TGTGCCATCAGCTTAGTGCCGCGTTCGCCCACTGAAGCTTTCTTT
cdr3_aa: CAISLVPRSPTEAFF

j_call: TRBJ1-2
d_call: -
clone_size: few
v_call: TRBV12-3/TRBV12-4
cdr3_nt: TGTGCCAGCAGTTTAGCCACCTTCGGGGGCTACACCTTC
cdr3_aa: CASSLATFGGYTF

j_call: TRBJ1-1
d_call: -
clone_size: many
v_call: TRBV20-1
cdr3_nt: TGCAGTGCTACGCCCGGCACTGAAGCTTTCTTT
cdr3_aa: CSATPGTEAFF

j_call: TRBJ1-1
d_call: -
clone_size: many
v_call: TRBV20-1
cdr3_nt: TGCAGTGCTAGAGCAGGGGTTGGGCCTGAAGCTTTCTTT
cdr3_aa: CSARAGVGPEAFF

j_call: TRBJ2-7
d_call: -
clone_size: many
v_call: TRBV28
cdr3_nt: TGTGCCAGCAGTTTGCAATTCTACGAGCAGTACTTC
cdr3_aa: CASSLQFYEQYF

j_call: TRBJ2-7
d_call: -
clone_size: -
v_call: TRBV6-1
cdr3_nt: TGTGCCACCACTCCCGAAAAGGGGTATCTCGCCTACGAGCAGTACTTC
cdr3_aa: CATTPEKGYLAYEQYF

j_call: TRBJ1-6
d_call: -
clone_size: many
v_call: TRBV15
cdr3_nt: TGTGCCACCAGCAGACGACAGAATTCACCCCTCCACTTT
cdr3_aa: CATSRRQNSPLHF

j_call: TRBJ1-1
d_call: TRBD1
clone_size: many
v_call: TRBV12-3/TRBV12-4
cdr3_nt: TGTGCCAGCAGTTTAACCCCCCTGACAGGGGAGGACACTGAAGCTTTCTTT
cdr3_aa: CASSLTPLTGEDTEAFF

j_call: TRBJ1-6
d_call: -
clone_size: many
v_call: TRBV3-1
cdr3_nt: TGTGCCAGCAGCCGAGGACAGCCGAATTCACCCCTCCACTTT
cdr3_aa: CASSRGQPNSPLHF

j_call: TRBJ2-7
d_call: TRBD1
clone_size: -
v_call: TRBV20-1
cdr3_nt: TGCAGTGATAGGGGGCTAGACTCCTACGAGCAGTACTTC
cdr3_aa: CSDRGLDSYEQYF